The 12 T cell receptor beta chains presented below share a single source sample, sequenced in a study of beta chain features in type 1 diabetes. Sequencing targeted expressed TCRB transcripts, as all isolated RNA had been reverse transcribed. The repertoire was sequenced with immunoSEQ multiplex PCR; TCRdb's copy has only in-frame clones and lacks some. The sample holds 630,000 or so clones, more than 13% seen once. Their cognate antigens are unknown. General study results and limits: When Type 1 diabetes patients were examined, their TCRB CDR3s proved moderately but significantly shorter in all four CD4+ subsets.

Material for sequencing was naive CD4+ T cells from blood. All receptors come from a young man with type 1 diabetes.

This clone was observed a handful of times. The rearrangement joins TRBV28 to TRBJ2-1; the D gene could be TRBD1 or TRBD2 (6 bases each). Trimming took off 5 bases at V and 0 bases at J, with 14 bases between the two ends. Germline V gene data show CDR1 as MDHEN and CDR2 as SYDVKM. The CDR3 covers 16 residues. The CDR3 loop reads CASSNSQGGSYNEQFF. The CDR3 bases are TGTGCCAGCAGTAATTCACAGGGAGGCTCCTACAATGAGCAGTTCTTC.

This clone was seen a handful of times. The rearrangement uses TRBV6-5 and TRBJ1-2; D may be TRBD1 (5 bases). Germline CDR1 reads MNHEY; CDR2 reads SVGAGI. V lost 4 bases, J lost 3 bases, and 12 bases lay in between. The CDR3 contains 14 residues. CDR3 DNA: TGTGCCAGCAGTTTAGGGGAGAGGGACTATGGCTACACCTTC. It translates to CASSLGERDYGYTF.

This clone was counted a few times. The chain employs TRBV7-9 and TRBJ1-5; D is uncertain. V gave up 1 base and J gave up 11 bases, with 6 bases separating them. Germline CDR1 is SEHNR and CDR2 is FQNEAQ (reference sequence). The CDR3 is 11 residues long. DNA for the CDR3: TGTGCCAGCAGCTTAGAGACGACCCAGCATTTT. Translating gives CASSLETTQHF. The whole variable domain, remainder taken from reference TRBV7-9 and TRBJ1-5, is DTGVSQNPRHKITKRGQNVTFRCDPISEHNRLYWYRQTLGQGPEFLTYFQNEAQLEKSRLLSDRFSAERPKGSFSTLEIQRTEQGDSAMYLCASSLETTQHFGDGTRLSIL.

The chain carries TRBV15 and TRBJ2-7; unclear D gene. CDR1 and CDR2 from the germline V gene are LNHNV and YYDKDF (reference sequence). The CDR3 totals 12 residues. V gave up 6 bases and J gave up 3 bases, with 9 bases separating them. CDR3 amino acids: CATRSGDYEQYF. The DNA for the CDR3 is TGTGCCACCAGGTCTGGGGACTACGAGCAGTACTTC.

This clone has only a few counts. The sample carries other DNA sequences with the same CDR3. The chain combines TRBV30 with TRBJ1-5; tentatively, D is TRBD1 (6 bases). Trimming left V 3 bases short and J 4 bases short, with 10 bases between. Germline loops: CDR1 GTSNPN, CDR2 SVGIG (reference sequence). The CDR3 is made up of 13 amino acids. CDR3 nucleotides: TGTGCCTGGAGCGCCAGGGGTAATCAGCCCCAGCATTTT. Translated: CAWSARGNQPQHF.

This clone occurred a few times. V is TRBV15 and J is TRBJ1-6; TRBD1 might be the D (6 bases). There are 15 residues in the CDR3. Trimming shortened V by 0 bases and J by 7 bases, and 10 bases separated the two germline ends. Germline CDR1 is LNHNV and CDR2 is YYDKDF (reference sequence). The CDR3 sequence: CATSRDKGVNSPLHF. In DNA form, the CDR3 reads TGTGCCACCAGCAGAGATAAGGGGGTGAATTCACCCCTCCACTTT. Full variable domain (rest looked up from reference TRBV15 and TRBJ1-6): DAMVIQNPRYQVTQFGKPVTLSCSQTLNHNVMYWYQQKSSQAPKLLFHYYDKDFNNEADTPDNFQSRRPNTSFCFLDIRSPGLGDTAMYLCATSRDKGVNSPLHFGNGTRLTVT.

The chain carries TRBV7-2 and TRBJ1-4; weak D call: TRBD1 (6 bases). This CDR3 comprises 14 residues. V was clipped by 4 bases and J by 8 bases, with 14 bases between them. Germline lookup yields CDR1 SGHTA and CDR2 FQGNSA. The CDR3, as DNA: TGTGCCAGCAGCTCCGGACAGTTAAGGGAAAAACTGTTTTTT. Translation: CASSSGQLREKLFF.

The table lists this clone with a few counts. The chain combines TRBV30 with TRBJ1-5; no firm D call. The CDR3 sequence is 13 residues long. Trimming removed 0 bases from V and 6 bases from J, with 9 bases in between. Germline V gene lookup returns CDR1 GTSNPN and CDR2 SVGIG (reference sequence). CDR3 protein: CAWSVEGRQPQHF. As DNA, the CDR3 is TGTGCCTGGAGTGTTGAGGGTCGTCAGCCCCAGCATTTT.

V usage is TRBV7-2 and J usage is TRBJ2-7; D might be TRBD1 (5 bases). The CDR3 is 15 amino acids. Looked up from germline, CDR1 is SGHTA and CDR2 is FQGNSA. V lost 4 bases and J lost 3, with 16 bases in between. In DNA, the CDR3 is TGTGCCAGCAGCTCCAGATCCGACAGTTACTACGAGCAGTACTTC. This sequence encodes CASSSRSDSYYEQYF.

This clone has more than one count but fewer than ten. V and J are TRBV7-2 and TRBJ2-1, with 9 bases aligning to TRBD2. Unmatched junction bases numbered 5, after V lost 5 bases and J lost 0 bases. The CDR3 covers 16 residues. Germline V gene sequence: CDR1 SGHTA, CDR2 FQGNSA. CDR3 sequence: CASSGLAGNSYNEQFF. The CDR3 DNA is TGTGCCAGCAGCGGGCTAGCGGGGAACTCCTACAATGAGCAGTTCTTC.

With respect to this clone: The identical CDR3 is also encoded by other nucleotide sequences in the sample. V and J are TRBV7-2 and TRBJ1-1; 9 bases line up with TRBD1. Unmatched junction bases numbered 3, after V lost 5 bases and J lost 2 bases. The germline V gene has CDR1 SGHTA and CDR2 FQGNSA. The CDR3 length is 14 residues. CDR3 sequence (DNA): TGTGCCAGCAGCCCACAGGGGGCTAACACTGAAGCTTTCTTT. Translated, it gives CASSPQGANTEAFF.

This chain links TRBV25-1 with TRBJ2-1, with D possibly TRBD1 on 5 matching bases. The V gene lost 5 bases and the J gene lost 4 bases, with 15 bases spanning the gap. The CDR3 consists of 15 residues. CDR1 and CDR2 from the germline V gene are MGHDK and SYGVNS. Here the CDR3 DNA reads TGTGCCAGCAGTCCTTCTAGACAGACTTACAATGAGCAGTTCTTC. Protein product: CASSPSRQTYNEQFF.